This T cell receptor (beta chain) is from a study of T cell responses to AZD1222 COVID-19 vaccine. About this clone: Antigen: not known.

The data were produced by immunoSEQ multiplex PCR, yet TCRdb's version contains in-frame clones alone and is incomplete. This repertoire shows fewer than 120,000 clones, 94% found once; its top ten account for about 3.1%. The CDR3 is made up of 15 amino acids. General study results and limits: Only a handful of people who got AZD1222 tested seropositive at baseline. Increased Spike-specific TCR breadth and depth were observed after two AZD1222 doses. The donor cohort was predominantly white British with a female majority, and clonal diversity may have been underestimated. Repertoires were sampled only after the peak T cell response.

The source is an adult who received the AZD1222 COVID-19 vaccine. The V call is TRBV12-2, the J call TRBJ1-1. TRBV12-2 is a pseudogene. Sequenced material: peripheral blood, taken 28 days after the second AZD1222 dose. This CDR3 reads CASRLVIGGGTEAFF. CDR3 bases: TGTGCAAGTCGCTTAGTAATAGGGGGAGGAACTGAAGCTTTCTTT.